The rows below give T cell receptor beta chains drawn from one sample of a study of siplizumab effects on memory and regulatory T cells. Profiling relied on immunoSEQ multiplex PCR, and the TCRdb table lists in-frame clones only, not all of them. The sample has more than 85,000 clones; 75% to 95% are singletons. Sequencing input: CD4+ T cells sorted from blood. These TCRs come from a human donor in good health. Some clones in this sample may be carry-over from other donors' samples. The CDR3 runs from the conserved cysteine through the conserved F or W. D genes are given only for firm matches. Only part of the rows carry a size: once, few, many, or a class if the clone is expanded.

>TRBV10-1|TRBD1|TRBJ2-1|-
CASTSRTGDEQFF
TGCGCCAGCACCTCACGGACAGGAGATGAGCAGTTCTTC
>TRBV7-8|TRBD2|TRBJ2-7|-
CASSPRLAGVKYEQYF
TGTGCCAGCAGCCCGCGACTAGCGGGAGTCAAGTACGAGCAGTACTTC
>TRBV29-1|-|TRBJ2-1|-
CSGKRFGTTNNEQFF
TGCAGCGGCAAAAGGTTTGGGACAACCAACAATGAGCAGTTCTTC
>TRBV20-1|-|TRBJ2-5|-
CSAQERETQYF
TGCAGTGCTCAGGAAAGGGAGACCCAGTACTTC
>TRBV20-1|-|TRBJ2-1|-
CSAREDNEQFF
TGCAGTGCTCGAGAGGATAATGAGCAGTTCTTC
>TRBV6-5|-|TRBJ1-3|-
CASSPGWGADTIYF
TGTGCCAGCAGTCCGGGATGGGGGGCGGACACCATATATTTT
>TRBV19|TRBD2|TRBJ2-7|-
CATYDGRGSEQYF
TGTGCCACCTACGACGGGAGGGGCAGCGAGCAGTACTTC
>TRBV7-3|-|TRBJ2-5|-
CASSPGLQETQYF
TGTGCCAGCAGCCCGGGCCTACAAGAGACCCAGTACTTC
>TRBV15|-|TRBJ1-5|-
CATYLDRQINQPQHF
TGTGCCACCTACCTAGACAGGCAGATCAATCAGCCCCAGCATTTT
>TRBV11-2|-|TRBJ2-7|-
CASSLDRSSVEQYF
TGTGCCAGCAGCTTAGATAGGAGTTCAGTCGAGCAGTACTTC
>TRBV5-1|TRBD2|TRBJ2-1|-
CASSLTSGTNSYNEQFF
TGCGCCAGCAGCTTGACTAGCGGGACTAACTCCTACAATGAGCAGTTCTTC
>TRBV5-4|TRBD1|TRBJ1-2|-
CASRLDRDYGYTF
TGTGCCAGCAGACTGGACAGGGACTATGGCTACACCTTC
>TRBV7-2|-|TRBJ1-4|-
CASSLRGQGTNEKLFF
TGTGCCAGCAGCTTAAGGGGCCAGGGGACTAATGAAAAACTGTTTTTT
>TRBV7-3|TRBD1|TRBJ2-5|-
CASSSLGQGGLETQYF
TGTGCCAGCAGCTCTTTGGGACAGGGAGGATTGGAGACCCAGTACTTC
>TRBV6-5|TRBD2|TRBJ2-1|-
CASSTSGLSYNEQFF
TGTGCCAGCAGCACTAGCGGGCTCTCCTACAATGAGCAGTTCTTC
>TRBV18|-|TRBJ1-4|-
CASSRLTNEKLFF
TGTGCCAGCTCGAGGTTAACTAATGAAAAACTGTTTTTT
>TRBV6-5|-|TRBJ2-5|once
CASSYSRGQETQYF
TGTGCCAGCAGTTACTCAAGGGGACAAGAGACCCAGTACTTC
>TRBV12-5|TRBD1|TRBJ1-1|-
CASGAGTGGYTEAFF
TGTGCTAGTGGGGCCGGGACAGGGGGGTACACTGAAGCTTTCTTT
>TRBV5-6|TRBD1|TRBJ2-5|-
CASSFLGTGQETQYF
TGTGCCAGCAGCTTCCTAGGGACAGGGCAAGAGACCCAGTACTTC
>TRBV19|-|TRBJ2-2|-
CASSTQGSANTGELFF
TGTGCCAGTAGTACCCAGGGCAGTGCGAACACCGGGGAGCTGTTTTTT
>TRBV11-2|-|TRBJ2-7|-
CASSLSSYEQYF
TGTGCCAGCAGCCTCAGCTCCTACGAGCAGTACTTC
>TRBV10-3|TRBD2|TRBJ2-3|-
CAISAGLAGVGTDTQYF
TGTGCCATCAGTGCGGGACTAGCGGGAGTCGGGACAGATACGCAGTATTTT
>TRBV5-1|-|TRBJ1-4|-
CASSAGRESNEKLFF
TGCGCCAGCAGCGCCGGGAGGGAGTCTAATGAAAAACTGTTTTTT
>TRBV11-2|-|TRBJ2-7|-
CASSLMENSYEQYF
TGTGCCAGCAGCTTAATGGAGAACTCCTACGAGCAGTACTTC